This T cell receptor beta chain appears in the sequencing data of a study of blood T cell repertoires in COVID-19. V lost 5 bases to trimming and J lost 8 bases, with 13 bases between them. The CDR3 runs to 14 residues. Germline loops: CDR1 MNHEY, CDR2 SMNVEV (reference sequence). Followed longitudinally, the Seattle patients had been enrolled during active infection. Clones were read by immunoSEQ multiplex PCR, and TCRdb kept only the in-frame ones, dropping some. The top ten clones hold roughly 11% of a sample with 150,000 to 200,000 clones, 86% of them seen once. The rearrangement links TRBV27 to TRBJ1-6; no firm D call. The source is a woman in her sixties with COVID-19, enrolled during active disease. Sequencing was carried out using peripheral blood. The CDR3 loop reads CASSGGQAYSPLHF. DNA of the CDR3: TGTGCCAGCAGTGGAGGGCAAGCGTATTCACCCCTCCACTTT.